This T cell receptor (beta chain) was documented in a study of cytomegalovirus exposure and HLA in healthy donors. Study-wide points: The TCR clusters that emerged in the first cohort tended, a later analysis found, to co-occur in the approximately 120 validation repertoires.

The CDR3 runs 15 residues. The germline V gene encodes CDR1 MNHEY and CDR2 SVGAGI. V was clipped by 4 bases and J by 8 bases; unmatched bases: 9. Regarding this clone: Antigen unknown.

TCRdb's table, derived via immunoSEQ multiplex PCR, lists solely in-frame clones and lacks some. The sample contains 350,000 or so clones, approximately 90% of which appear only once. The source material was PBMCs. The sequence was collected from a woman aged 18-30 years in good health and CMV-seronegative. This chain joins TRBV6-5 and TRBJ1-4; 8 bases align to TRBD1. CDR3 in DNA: TGTGCCAGCAGTTCCCAGACAGGGGCACCGGAAAAACTGTTTTTT. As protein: CASSSQTGAPEKLFF.